The clone carrying this T cell receptor beta chain has at least ten counts. The antigen is unknown. TCRdb called the RT-PCR reads again in MiXCR, with one record for every CDR3 protein. The sample yields around 650,000 distinct CDR3 sequences, around 16% seen once. V was cut by 6 bases and J by 4 bases, with 9 bases left in between. There are 12 residues in the CDR3. Germline values: CDR1 SNHLY, CDR2 FYNNEI. This sample stems from a study of response to subunit inactivated influenza vaccine. Overall study results and limits: The authors put forward the suggestion that each seasonal influenza vaccination may bring in only a limited number of new T cells.

This chain links TRBV2 with TRBJ1-1; no clear D gene. The sequence was collected from a man in his fifties or sixties who received an inactivated influenza vaccine. Sequenced material: PBMCs from blood, taken roughly 13 days after vaccination. This CDR3 is CASSVGSTEAFF. The CDR3 DNA reads as TGTGCCAGCAGCGTGGGGAGCACTGAAGCTTTCTTT.